Presented here are 7 T cell receptor beta chains from one specimen sequenced in a study of blood T cell repertoires in COVID-19 (dated by TCRdb to about 2020). The method behind the library was the immunoSEQ multiplex PCR assay. The immuneACCESS repertoire file appears here via TCRdb, limited to in-frame rearrangements. These files lack a portion of the clones; in checked studies, under half of the deficit traces to unresolved V genes, and the cause of the others is not known. Within this sample are about 130,000 clones, with around 87% of them counted one time only. Less than 4.5% of the sample is in the top ten clones. Sequences were obtained from peripheral blood. All receptors come from a woman in her sixties or seventies with acute or convalescent COVID-19.

This clone was counted only a few times. The chain has TRBV10-2 and TRBJ1-5; D perhaps matches TRBD1 (6 bases). V was cut by 6 bases and J by 4 bases, with 10 bases left in between. The CDR3 is 13 residues long. CDR1 and CDR2 (germline): WSHSY, SAAADI. CDR3 DNA sequence: TGCGCCAGCAGCCCCGGGACAAATCAGCCCCAGCATTTT. Translation: CASSPGTNQPQHF.

The chain carries TRBV7-2 and TRBJ1-5, with TRBD1 identical over 7 bases. J lost 7 bases, V lost 5 bases, and 8 bases had no gene match. The length of the CDR3 is 14 residues. Germline-derived CDR1 and CDR2 are SGHTA and FQGNSA. The CDR3 nucleotides read TGTGCCAGCAGCGACGACAGGGCCGGGCAGCCCCAGCATTTT. Its protein is CASSDDRAGQPQHF.

This chain joins TRBV6-5 and TRBJ1-5; no clear D. The V gene lost 2 bases and the J gene lost 3 bases, with 11 bases spanning the gap. The CDR3 contains 15 residues. The V gene's germline CDR1 is MNHEY and CDR2 SVGAGI. In DNA, the CDR3 is TGTGCCAGCAGTTACGACGGCAGGTTCAATCAGCCCCAGCATTTT. Residues: CASSYDGRFNQPQHF.

This clone appeared a single time. The chain uses TRBV10-3 and TRBJ1-4; D is unclear. This CDR3 spans 14 amino acids. CDR1 is ENHRY, CDR2 SYGVKD, per germline. Trimming pared 0 bases from V and 6 bases from J, leaving 8 bases between. This chain's CDR3 is CAISESNLDEKLFF. CDR3 nucleotides: TGTGCCATCAGTGAGTCGAACTTAGATGAAAAACTGTTTTTT.

This sequence joins TRBV7-9 and TRBJ2-5; 10 bases are a match to TRBD2. This CDR3 has 14 residues. Trimming took 6 bases from V and 4 from J; bases not matched to a gene: 5. The germline V gene encodes CDR1 SEHNR and CDR2 FQNEAQ (reference sequence). This chain's CDR3 is CASSLGLARETQYF. Written as DNA, the CDR3 is TGTGCCAGCAGTCTGGGACTAGCGCGAGAGACCCAGTACTTC.

This chain joins TRBV3-1 (or the pseudogene TRBV3-2) and TRBJ2-1; weak D call: TRBD1 (5 bases). This CDR3 has 15 amino acids. Trimming removed 4 bases at V and 6 bases at J, with 16 bases between. Germline V gene sequence: CDR1 LGHDT, CDR2 YNNKEL (reference sequence). The chain's CDR3 is CASSRAPQGRNEQFF. The CDR3 nucleotides read TGTGCCAGCAGCCGCGCACCCCAGGGCCGCAATGAGCAGTTCTTC.

The CDR3, as DNA: TGTGCCAGCTCTCGACAGGGACGAGGTGAAAAACTGTTTTTT. The encoded protein is CASSRQGRGEKLFF. The V gene is TRBV18, the J gene TRBJ1-4, with TRBD1 matching 7 bases. The CDR3 is 14 residues long. CDR1 and CDR2 (germline): KGHSH, LQKENI. J was trimmed by 7 bases and V by 6 bases; bases with no gene match: 8. The full variable domain, its missing parts supplied by reference TRBV18 and TRBJ1-4, is NAGVMQNPRHLVRRRGQEARLRCSPMKGHSHVYWYRQLPEEGLKFMVYLQKENIIDESGMPKERFSAEFPKEGPSILRIQQVVRGDSAAYFCASSRQGRGEKLFFGSGTQLSVL.